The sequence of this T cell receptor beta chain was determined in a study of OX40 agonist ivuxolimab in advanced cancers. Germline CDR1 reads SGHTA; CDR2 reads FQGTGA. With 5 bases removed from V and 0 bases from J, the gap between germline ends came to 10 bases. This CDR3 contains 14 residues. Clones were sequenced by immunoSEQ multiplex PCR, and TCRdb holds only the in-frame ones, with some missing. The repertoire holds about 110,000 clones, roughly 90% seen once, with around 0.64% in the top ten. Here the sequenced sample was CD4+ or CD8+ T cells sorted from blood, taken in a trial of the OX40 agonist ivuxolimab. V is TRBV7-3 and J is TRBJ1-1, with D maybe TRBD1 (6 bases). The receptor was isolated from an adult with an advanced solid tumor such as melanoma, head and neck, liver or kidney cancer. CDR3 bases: TGTGCCAGCAGCGCACAGGGAATGAACACTGAAGCTTTCTTT. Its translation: CASSAQGMNTEAFF.